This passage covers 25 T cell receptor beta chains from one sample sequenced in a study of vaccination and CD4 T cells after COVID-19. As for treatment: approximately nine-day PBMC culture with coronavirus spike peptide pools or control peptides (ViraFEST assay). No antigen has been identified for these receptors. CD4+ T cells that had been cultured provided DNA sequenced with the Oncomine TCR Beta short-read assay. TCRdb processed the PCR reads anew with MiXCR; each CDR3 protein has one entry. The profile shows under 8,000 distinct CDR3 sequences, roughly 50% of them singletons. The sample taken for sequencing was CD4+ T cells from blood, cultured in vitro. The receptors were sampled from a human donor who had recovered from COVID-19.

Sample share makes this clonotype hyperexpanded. The CDR3 reads CATGEEGREAFF. CDR3 nucleotide sequence: TGTGCCACCGGCGAGGAGGGGAGGGAAGCTTTCTTT. This rearrangement joins TRBV24-1 to TRBJ1-1; weak D call: TRBD1 (5 bases). The CDR3 length is 12 residues. Germline CDR1 reads KGHDR; CDR2 reads SFDVKD. Trimming left V 9 bases short and J 8 bases short, with 15 bases between.

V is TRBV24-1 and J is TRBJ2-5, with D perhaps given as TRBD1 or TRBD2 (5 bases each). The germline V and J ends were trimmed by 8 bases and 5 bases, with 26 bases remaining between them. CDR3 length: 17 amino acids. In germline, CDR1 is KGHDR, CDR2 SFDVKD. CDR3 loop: CATTGADVQKQRETQYF. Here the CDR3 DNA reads TGTGCCACCACCGGGGCAGACGTGCAGAAACAACGGGAGACCCAGTACTTC.

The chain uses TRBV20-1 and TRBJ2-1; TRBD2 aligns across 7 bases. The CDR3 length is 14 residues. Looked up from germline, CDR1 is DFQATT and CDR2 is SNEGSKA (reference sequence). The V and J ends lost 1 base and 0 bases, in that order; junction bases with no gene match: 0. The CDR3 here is CSARVAGSYNEQFF. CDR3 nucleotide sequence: TGCAGTGCTAGAGTAGCGGGCTCCTACAATGAGCAGTTCTTC.

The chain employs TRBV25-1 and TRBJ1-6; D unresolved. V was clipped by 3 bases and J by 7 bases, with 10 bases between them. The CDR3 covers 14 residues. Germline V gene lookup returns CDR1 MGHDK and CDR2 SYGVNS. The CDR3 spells CASSDEGRNSPLHF. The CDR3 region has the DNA TGTGCCAGCAGTGATGAGGGAAGGAATTCACCCCTCCACTTT.

The CDR3 DNA is TGTGCCAGCAGCTTAATCACGGGGACCCACTCTGGAAACACCATATATTTT. Protein: CASSLITGTHSGNTIYF. V usage is TRBV11-2 and J usage is TRBJ1-3, with D possibly TRBD1 on 5 matching bases. V was shortened by 2 bases and J by 0 bases, with 14 bases between the two germline ends. Germline V gives CDR1 SGHAT, CDR2 FQNNGV. The CDR3 runs to 17 residues.

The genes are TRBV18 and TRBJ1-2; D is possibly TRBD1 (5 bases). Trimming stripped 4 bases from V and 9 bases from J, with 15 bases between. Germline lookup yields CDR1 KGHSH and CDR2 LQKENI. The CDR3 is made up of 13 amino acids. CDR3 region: CASSQDSSHRYTF. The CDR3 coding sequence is TGTGCCAGCTCACAAGACAGTTCCCATCGCTACACCTTC.

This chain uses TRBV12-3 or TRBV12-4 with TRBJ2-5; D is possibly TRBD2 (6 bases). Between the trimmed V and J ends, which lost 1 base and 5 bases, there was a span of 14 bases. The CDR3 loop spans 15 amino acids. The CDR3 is CASSLGSSVGETQYF. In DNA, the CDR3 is TGTGCCAGCAGTTTAGGGTCTAGCGTGGGGGAGACCCAGTACTTC.

CDR3 in amino acids: CASTARGARGGEQFF. The CDR3 DNA reads TGTGCCAGCACCGCACGGGGGGCCAGAGGGGGTGAGCAGTTCTTC. This sequence joins TRBV6-1 and TRBJ2-1; D possibly corresponds to TRBD2 (7 bases). The length of the CDR3 is 15 residues. V was trimmed by 7 bases and J by 9 bases, leaving 22 bases between them. Germline CDR1 is MNHNS and CDR2 is SASEGT.

CDR3 nucleotides: TGTGCCAGCAGACACTACCCTGCAACTAATGAAAAACTGTTTTTT. Amino acid sequence: CASRHYPATNEKLFF. The V gene is TRBV28, the J gene TRBJ1-4; no firm D call. The CDR3 has 15 amino acids. CDR1 and CDR2 from the germline V gene are MDHEN and SYDVKM. The V gene lost 6 bases and the J gene lost 0 bases, with 11 bases spanning the gap.

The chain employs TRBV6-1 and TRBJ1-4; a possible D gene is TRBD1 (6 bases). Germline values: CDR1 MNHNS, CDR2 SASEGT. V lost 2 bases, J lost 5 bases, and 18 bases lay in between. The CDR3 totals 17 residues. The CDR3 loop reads CASSEWAGVFGNEKLFF. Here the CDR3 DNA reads TGTGCCAGCAGTGAATGGGCAGGGGTTTTCGGGAATGAAAAACTGTTTTTT.

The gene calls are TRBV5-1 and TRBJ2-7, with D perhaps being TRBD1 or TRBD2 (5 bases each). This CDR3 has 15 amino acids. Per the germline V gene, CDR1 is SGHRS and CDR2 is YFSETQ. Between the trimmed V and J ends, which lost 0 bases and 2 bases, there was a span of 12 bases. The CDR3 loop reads CASSLAGTATYEQYF. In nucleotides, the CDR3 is TGCGCCAGCAGCTTGGCCGGGACGGCCACCTACGAGCAGTACTTC. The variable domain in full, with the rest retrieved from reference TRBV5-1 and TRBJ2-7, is KAGVTQTPRYLIKTRGQQVTLSCSPISGHRSVSWYQQTPGQGLQFLFEYFSETQRNKGNFPGRFSGRQFSNSRSEMNVSTLELGDSALYLCASSLAGTATYEQYFGPGTRLTVT.

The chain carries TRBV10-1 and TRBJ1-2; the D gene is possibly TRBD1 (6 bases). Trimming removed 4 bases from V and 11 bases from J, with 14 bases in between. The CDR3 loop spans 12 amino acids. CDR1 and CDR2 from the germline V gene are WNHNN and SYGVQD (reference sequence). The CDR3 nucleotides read TGCGCCAGCAGTGCGCAGGGGATCTTTTACACCTTC. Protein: CASSAQGIFYTF.

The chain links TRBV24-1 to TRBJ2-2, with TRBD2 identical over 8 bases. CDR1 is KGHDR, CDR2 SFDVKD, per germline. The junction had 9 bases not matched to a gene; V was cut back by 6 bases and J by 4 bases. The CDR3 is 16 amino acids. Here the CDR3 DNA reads TGTGCCACCAGTTCTTTTACTAGCGGAGTCACCGGGGAGCTGTTTTTT. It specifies CATSSFTSGVTGELFF.

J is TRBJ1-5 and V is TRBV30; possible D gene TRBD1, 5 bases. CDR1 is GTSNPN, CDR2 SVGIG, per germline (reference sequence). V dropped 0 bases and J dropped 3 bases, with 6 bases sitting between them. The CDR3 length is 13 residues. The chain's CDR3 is CAWSVQVNQPQHF. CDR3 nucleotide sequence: TGTGCCTGGAGTGTACAGGTCAATCAGCCCCAGCATTTT.

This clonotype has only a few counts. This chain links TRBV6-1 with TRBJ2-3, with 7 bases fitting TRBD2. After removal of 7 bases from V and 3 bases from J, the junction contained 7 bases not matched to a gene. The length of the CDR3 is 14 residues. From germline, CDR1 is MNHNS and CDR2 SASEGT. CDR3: CASKRLAETDTQYF. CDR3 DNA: TGTGCCAGCAAACGGCTAGCGGAGACAGATACGCAGTATTTT.

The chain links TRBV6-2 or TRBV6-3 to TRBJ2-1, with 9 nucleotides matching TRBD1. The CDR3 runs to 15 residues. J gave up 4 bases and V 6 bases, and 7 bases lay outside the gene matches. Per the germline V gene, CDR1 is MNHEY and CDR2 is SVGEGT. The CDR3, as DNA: TGTGCCAGCAGAGATCCGGGACAGGGTTACAATGAGCAGTTCTTC. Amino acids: CASRDPGQGYNEQFF.

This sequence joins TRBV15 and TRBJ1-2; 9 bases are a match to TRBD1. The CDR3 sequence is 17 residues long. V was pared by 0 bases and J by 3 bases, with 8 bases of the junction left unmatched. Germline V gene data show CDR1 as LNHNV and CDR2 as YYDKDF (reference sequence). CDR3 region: CATSRDERTGVDYGYTF. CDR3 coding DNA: TGTGCCACCAGCAGAGATGAAAGGACAGGGGTTGACTATGGCTACACCTTC. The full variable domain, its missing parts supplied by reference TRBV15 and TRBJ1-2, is DAMVIQNPRYQVTQFGKPVTLSCSQTLNHNVMYWYQQKSSQAPKLLFHYYDKDFNNEADTPDNFQSRRPNTSFCFLDIRSPGLGDTAMYLCATSRDERTGVDYGYTFGSGTRLTVV.

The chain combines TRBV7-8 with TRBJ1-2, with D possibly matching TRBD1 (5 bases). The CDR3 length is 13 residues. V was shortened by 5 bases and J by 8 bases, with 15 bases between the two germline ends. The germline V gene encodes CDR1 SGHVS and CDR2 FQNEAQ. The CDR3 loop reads CASSQDKRGGYTF. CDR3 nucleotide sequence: TGTGCCAGCAGCCAGGACAAAAGAGGCGGCTACACCTTC.

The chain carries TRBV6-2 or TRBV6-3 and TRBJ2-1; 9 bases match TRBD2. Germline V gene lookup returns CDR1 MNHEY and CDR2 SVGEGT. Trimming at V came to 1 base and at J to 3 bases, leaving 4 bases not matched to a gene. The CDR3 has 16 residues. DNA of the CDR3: TGTGCCAGCAGTTACTTAAGGACTAGCGACTACAATGAGCAGTTCTTC. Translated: CASSYLRTSDYNEQFF.

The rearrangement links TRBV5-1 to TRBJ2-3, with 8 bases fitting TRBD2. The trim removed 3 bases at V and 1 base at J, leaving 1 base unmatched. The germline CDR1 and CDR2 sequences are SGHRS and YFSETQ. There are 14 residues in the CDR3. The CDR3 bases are TGCGCCAGCAGCTCGACTAGCGGCACAGATACGCAGTATTTT. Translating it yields CASSSTSGTDTQYF. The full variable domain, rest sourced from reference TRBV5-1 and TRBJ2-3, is KAGVTQTPRYLIKTRGQQVTLSCSPISGHRSVSWYQQTPGQGLQFLFEYFSETQRNKGNFPGRFSGRQFSNSRSEMNVSTLELGDSALYLCASSSTSGTDTQYFGPGTRLTVL.

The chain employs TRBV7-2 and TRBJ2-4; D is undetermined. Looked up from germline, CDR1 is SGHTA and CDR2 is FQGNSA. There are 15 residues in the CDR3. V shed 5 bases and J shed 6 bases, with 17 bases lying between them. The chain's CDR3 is CASSPSPDTANIQYF. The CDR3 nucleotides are TGTGCCAGCAGCCCCTCACCTGATACGGCAAACATTCAGTACTTC. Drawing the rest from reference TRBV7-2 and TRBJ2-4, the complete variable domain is GAGVSQSPSNKVTEKGKDVELRCDPISGHTALYWYRQSLGQGLEFLIYFQGNSAPDKSGLPSDRFSAERTGGSVSTLTIQRTQQEDSAVYLCASSPSPDTANIQYFGAGTRLSVL.

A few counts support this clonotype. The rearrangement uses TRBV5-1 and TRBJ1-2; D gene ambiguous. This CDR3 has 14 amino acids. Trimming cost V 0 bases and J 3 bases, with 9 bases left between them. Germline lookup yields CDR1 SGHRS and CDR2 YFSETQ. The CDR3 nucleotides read TGCGCCAGCAGCTTGGGTGGCGAAGACTATGGCTACACCTTC. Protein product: CASSLGGEDYGYTF. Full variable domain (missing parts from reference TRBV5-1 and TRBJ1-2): KAGVTQTPRYLIKTRGQQVTLSCSPISGHRSVSWYQQTPGQGLQFLFEYFSETQRNKGNFPGRFSGRQFSNSRSEMNVSTLELGDSALYLCASSLGGEDYGYTFGSGTRLTVV.

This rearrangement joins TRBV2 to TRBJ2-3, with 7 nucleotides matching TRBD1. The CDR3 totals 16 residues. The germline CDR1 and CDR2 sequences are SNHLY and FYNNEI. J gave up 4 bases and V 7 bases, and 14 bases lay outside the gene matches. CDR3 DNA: TGTGCCAGCATGGACCGAGACAGGGTCCACGCAGATACGCAGTATTTT. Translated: CASMDRDRVHADTQYF.

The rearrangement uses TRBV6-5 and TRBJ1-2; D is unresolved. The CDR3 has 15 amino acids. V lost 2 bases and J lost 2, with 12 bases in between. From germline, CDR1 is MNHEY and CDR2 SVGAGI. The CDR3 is CASSYDRIANYGYTF. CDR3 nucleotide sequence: TGTGCCAGCAGTTACGATCGGATAGCAAACTATGGCTACACCTTC.

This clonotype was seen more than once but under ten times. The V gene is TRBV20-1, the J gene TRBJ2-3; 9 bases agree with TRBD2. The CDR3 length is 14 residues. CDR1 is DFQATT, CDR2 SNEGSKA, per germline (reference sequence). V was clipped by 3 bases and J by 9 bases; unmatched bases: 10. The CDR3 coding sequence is TGCAGTGCTAGGCGGGGGGGCCGAAGTGAGACGCAGTATTTT. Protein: CSARRGGRSETQYF.